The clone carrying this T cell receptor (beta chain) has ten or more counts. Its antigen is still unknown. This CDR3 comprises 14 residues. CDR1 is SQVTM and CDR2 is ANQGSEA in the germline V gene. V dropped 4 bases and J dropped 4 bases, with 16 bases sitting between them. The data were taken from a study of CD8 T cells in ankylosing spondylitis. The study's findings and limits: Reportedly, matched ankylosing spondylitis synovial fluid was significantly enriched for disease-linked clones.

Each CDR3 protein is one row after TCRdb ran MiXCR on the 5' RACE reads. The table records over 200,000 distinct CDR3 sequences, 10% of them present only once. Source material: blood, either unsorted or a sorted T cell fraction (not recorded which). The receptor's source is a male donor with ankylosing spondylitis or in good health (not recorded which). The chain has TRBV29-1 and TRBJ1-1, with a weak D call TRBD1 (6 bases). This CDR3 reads CSVASGGQATEAFF. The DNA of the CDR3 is TGCAGCGTTGCTTCCGGGGGGCAGGCCACTGAAGCTTTCTTT.